These 23 T cell receptor beta chains share one sample of origin, sequenced in a study of blood T cell repertoires in COVID-19. TCRdb's copy holds only in-frame clones and misses some; the assay was immunoSEQ multiplex PCR. The sample records 300,000 to 400,000 clones, over 75% being singletons. Sequences were obtained from peripheral blood. These receptors were taken from an older woman with COVID-19, enrolled during active disease.

The chain couples TRBV7-8 to TRBJ1-2; D might be TRBD1 (6 bases). Trimming shortened V by 5 bases and J by 4 bases, and 11 bases separated the two germline ends. The CDR3 is 13 residues long. The germline V gene has CDR1 SGHVS and CDR2 FQNEAQ. CDR3 DNA sequence: TGTGCCAGCAGCCCGACAGGAAGCTATGGCTACACCTTC. It is translated as CASSPTGSYGYTF.

This clone was found a few times. The genes are TRBV6-6 and TRBJ1-6; maybe TRBD1 (5 bases). From germline, CDR1 is MNHNY and CDR2 SVGAGI (reference sequence). The germline V and J ends were trimmed by 4 bases and 4 bases, with 14 bases remaining between them. The CDR3 contains 16 residues. The CDR3 spells CASSSSDTAYNSPLHF. CDR3 coding DNA: TGTGCCAGCAGTTCCTCGGACACGGCATATAATTCACCCCTCCACTTT.

This rearrangement joins TRBV5-1 to TRBJ2-2; D ambiguous. Trimming stripped 5 bases from V and 4 bases from J, with 12 bases between. Germline lookup yields CDR1 SGHRS and CDR2 YFSETQ. The CDR3 runs to 14 residues. The CDR3 reads CASSFLVGTGELFF. The CDR3 DNA follows: TGCGCCAGCAGTTTTCTCGTCGGCACCGGGGAGCTGTTTTTT.

This chain uses TRBV5-1 with TRBJ2-3; D unclear. The CDR3 loop spans 12 amino acids. Trimming removed 2 bases from V and 7 bases from J, with 8 bases in between. Looked up from germline, CDR1 is SGHRS and CDR2 is YFSETQ. CDR3 sequence: CASSLGEYTQYF. The CDR3 coding sequence is TGCGCCAGCAGCTTAGGAGAGTATACGCAGTATTTT. The full variable domain, in which reference TRBV5-1 and TRBJ2-3 provide the parts outside the CDR3, is KAGVTQTPRYLIKTRGQQVTLSCSPISGHRSVSWYQQTPGQGLQFLFEYFSETQRNKGNFPGRFSGRQFSNSRSEMNVSTLELGDSALYLCASSLGEYTQYFGPGTRLTVL.

The chain couples TRBV18 to TRBJ1-2; D unresolved. V lost 3 bases and J 3 bases, leaving 2 bases between the germline ends. CDR1 KGHSH and CDR2 LQKENI come from the germline V gene. This CDR3 is built from 11 residues. CDR3 protein: CASSPDYGYTF. The CDR3 DNA reads TGTGCCAGCTCACCCGACTATGGCTACACCTTC.

This clone was counted once. The chain carries TRBV27 and TRBJ1-1; possible D gene TRBD1, 5 bases. Deletions cut 3 bases from V and 2 bases from J, with 10 bases between. The CDR3 is 14 residues long. Germline V CDR1 and CDR2: MNHEY, SMNVEV (reference sequence). In DNA, the CDR3 is TGTGCCAGCAGTTTGATAGGACATAACACTGAAGCTTTCTTT. Its translation is CASSLIGHNTEAFF.

This CDR3 reads CASSEEVAGPYEQYF. The CDR3 nucleotides read TGTGCCAGCAGTGAAGAGGTTGCTGGGCCCTACGAGCAGTACTTC. The J gene is TRBJ2-7, the V gene TRBV6-1; the D is unclear. Germline lookup yields CDR1 MNHNS and CDR2 SASEGT. V lost 1 base, J lost 2 bases, and 12 bases lay in between. The CDR3 sequence is 15 residues long.

The rearrangement uses TRBV27 and TRBJ2-7; 7 bases line up with TRBD2. V was pared by 5 bases and J by 3 bases, with 10 bases of the junction left unmatched. The CDR3 has 15 amino acids. The germline gives CDR1 MNHEY, CDR2 SMNVEV (reference sequence). CDR3 sequence (DNA): TGTGCCAGCAGTCGTCAGGGACGGGGGGACTACGAGCAGTACTTC. Translated, it gives CASSRQGRGDYEQYF.

The gene calls are TRBV19 and TRBJ1-3; D is ambiguous. Germline V lookup: CDR1 LNHDA, CDR2 SQIVND (reference sequence). Trimming shortened V by 3 bases and J by 0 bases, and 9 bases separated the two germline ends. The CDR3 loop spans 15 amino acids. The CDR3 sequence is CASSIMVHSGNTIYF. The DNA for the CDR3 is TGTGCCAGTAGTATTATGGTACACTCTGGAAACACCATATATTTT. The whole variable domain, remainder taken from reference TRBV19 and TRBJ1-3, is DGGITQSPKYLFRKEGQNVTLSCEQNLNHDAMYWYRQDPGQGLRLIYYSQIVNDFQKGDIAEGYSVSREKKESFPLTVTSAQKNPTAFYLCASSIMVHSGNTIYFGEGSWLTVV.

In this sample, this clone turned up a few times. The V and J genes are TRBV6-5 and TRBJ1-2, with D unclear. The V and J ends lost 8 bases and 0 bases respectively, with 10 bases between them. CDR3 size: 13 residues. Per germline, CDR1 MNHEY and CDR2 SVGAGI. The CDR3 sequence: CASRAGANYGYTF. The CDR3 nucleotides are TGTGCCAGCCGGGCGGGAGCTAACTATGGCTACACCTTC.

Of note for this clone: An end of the junction differs from the germline gene, which may be a read error. The rearrangement joins TRBV16 to TRBJ1-3; 8 bases line up with TRBD1. CDR1 and CDR2 (germline): KGHSY, FQNENV. This CDR3 region has 18 residues. The CDR3 loop is CASSQSVRTGTVGDTIYF. CDR3 nucleotides: TGTGCCAGCAGCCAATCTGTGAGGACAGGGACTGTTGGAGACACCATATATTTT.

This clone appeared once. This sequence joins TRBV2 and TRBJ1-2; D is unclear. CDR1 is SNHLY, CDR2 FYNNEI, per germline. Trimming stripped 4 bases from V and 8 bases from J, with 11 bases between. CDR3 length: 12 amino acids. CDR3 sequence: CASSVAEAGYTF. CDR3 in DNA: TGTGCCAGCAGTGTAGCCGAGGCGGGCTACACCTTC.

The gene calls are TRBV2 and TRBJ1-6, with D tentatively TRBD1 (5 bases). Germline CDR1 and CDR2: SNHLY and FYNNEI. Trimming cost V 2 bases and J 6 bases, with 11 bases left between them. This CDR3 contains 15 residues. CDR3 sequence: CASSETRVGNSPLHF. Here the CDR3 DNA reads TGTGCCAGCAGTGAAACCAGGGTCGGTAATTCACCCCTCCACTTT.

V and J are TRBV6-5 and TRBJ1-3; D is undetermined. The CDR3 is 14 amino acids. V was clipped by 6 bases and J by 1 base, with 10 bases between them. Germline V gene data show CDR1 as MNHEY and CDR2 as SVGAGI. CDR3 DNA sequence: TGTGCCAGCAGCCAGACAAGATCTGGAAACACCATATATTTT. This encodes CASSQTRSGNTIYF.

The chain employs TRBV3-1 (or the pseudogene TRBV3-2) and TRBJ2-5, with D unresolved. V was cut by 1 base and J by 5 bases, with 8 bases left in between. Germline V gene lookup returns CDR1 LGHDT and CDR2 YNNKEL (reference sequence). The CDR3 totals 13 residues. CDR3 coding DNA: TGTGCCAGCAGCCAAGCAGGCAGGGAGACCCAGTACTTC. It translates to CASSQAGRETQYF.

The chain joins TRBV11-2 to TRBJ2-5; D is possibly TRBD2 (5 bases). The V end was cut by 3 bases, the J end by 6 bases, with 11 bases between. This CDR3 has 13 amino acids. Germline V gene sequence: CDR1 SGHAT, CDR2 FQNNGV. Here the CDR3 reads CASSFPGLKTQYF. CDR3 in DNA: TGTGCCAGCAGCTTCCCGGGGTTGAAGACCCAGTACTTC.

The CDR3 protein is CASSPDRVNEKLFF. The DNA of the CDR3 is TGTGCCAGCAGCCCCGACAGGGTTAATGAAAAACTGTTTTTT. The chain joins TRBV2 to TRBJ1-4; 7 bases agree with TRBD1. Germline V gives CDR1 SNHLY, CDR2 FYNNEI. The CDR3 spans 14 residues. The V segment lost 6 bases and the J segment 4 bases; nucleotides outside the gene matches: 5.

This chain uses TRBV25-1 with TRBJ1-4, with D unresolved. This CDR3 spans 17 amino acids. The V and J ends lost 1 base and 4 bases respectively, with 16 bases between them. CDR1 and CDR2 (germline): MGHDK, SYGVNS. CDR3 nucleotide sequence: TGTGCCAGCAGTGAATCCTCCCGGGGTCTCAGTAATGAAAAACTGTTTTTT. It specifies CASSESSRGLSNEKLFF.

In this sample, this clone turned up once. V usage is TRBV7-9 and J usage is TRBJ2-6, with TRBD1 identical over 8 bases. With V trimmed by 2 bases and J by 0 bases, 9 bases remained unmatched. CDR1 SEHNR and CDR2 FQNEAQ come from the germline V gene (reference sequence). The CDR3 covers 19 residues. The CDR3 protein is CASSLHRDRITSGANVLTF. In DNA, the CDR3 is TGTGCCAGCAGCTTACACCGGGACAGGATAACCTCTGGGGCCAACGTCCTGACTTTC.

J is TRBJ2-7 and V is TRBV6-6; D remains ambiguous. The V and J ends lost 5 bases and 9 bases respectively, with 20 bases between them. CDR1 is MNHNY and CDR2 is SVGAGI in the germline V gene (reference sequence). CDR3 size: 14 residues. The CDR3 loop is CASSTPLGTPAQYF. In nucleotides, the CDR3 is TGTGCCAGCAGTACTCCCTTGGGCACCCCGGCGCAGTACTTC.

The chain has TRBV12-3 or TRBV12-4 and TRBJ2-7; D may be TRBD2 (7 bases). This CDR3 has 13 residues. V was clipped by 2 bases and J by 6 bases, with 11 bases between them. CDR3 residues: CASSLMGGGEQYF. Here the CDR3 DNA reads TGTGCCAGCAGTTTAATGGGAGGGGGCGAGCAGTACTTC.

The rearrangement joins TRBV7-2 to TRBJ2-1; 13 nucleotides align to TRBD2. The length of the CDR3 is 19 residues. Germline lookup yields CDR1 SGHTA and CDR2 FQGNSA. V lost 4 bases, J lost 0 bases, and 9 bases stayed unmatched. The CDR3 spells CASSSWGLAGTSSYNEQFF. As DNA, the CDR3 is TGTGCCAGCAGCTCCTGGGGACTAGCGGGGACTAGCTCCTACAATGAGCAGTTCTTC. Looking up the rest from reference TRBV7-2 and TRBJ2-1 gives the full variable domain: GAGVSQSPSNKVTEKGKDVELRCDPISGHTALYWYRQSLGQGLEFLIYFQGNSAPDKSGLPSDRFSAERTGGSVSTLTIQRTQQEDSAVYLCASSSWGLAGTSSYNEQFFGPGTRLTVL.

This clone was recorded only once. J is TRBJ2-5 and V is TRBV18, with D maybe TRBD2 (6 bases). The length of the CDR3 is 15 residues. Trimming took 2 bases from V and 2 from J, leaving 12 bases between them. Germline CDR1 reads KGHSH; CDR2 reads LQKENI. The CDR3 nucleotides are TGTGCCAGCTCACCAGAATTGGGGGGTCAAGAGACCCAGTACTTC. Protein product: CASSPELGGQETQYF.